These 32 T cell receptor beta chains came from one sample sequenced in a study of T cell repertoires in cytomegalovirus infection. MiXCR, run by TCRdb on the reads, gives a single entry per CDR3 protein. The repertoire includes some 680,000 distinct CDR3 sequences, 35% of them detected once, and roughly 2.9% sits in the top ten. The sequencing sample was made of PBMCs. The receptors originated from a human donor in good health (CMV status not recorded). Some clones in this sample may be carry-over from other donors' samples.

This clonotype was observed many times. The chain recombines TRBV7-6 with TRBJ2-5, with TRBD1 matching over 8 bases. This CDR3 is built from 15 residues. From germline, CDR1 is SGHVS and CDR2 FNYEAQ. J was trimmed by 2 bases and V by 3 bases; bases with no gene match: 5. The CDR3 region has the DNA TGTGCCAGCAGCTTTGGGACAGGAGGTCAAGAGACCCAGTACTTC. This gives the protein CASSFGTGGQETQYF.

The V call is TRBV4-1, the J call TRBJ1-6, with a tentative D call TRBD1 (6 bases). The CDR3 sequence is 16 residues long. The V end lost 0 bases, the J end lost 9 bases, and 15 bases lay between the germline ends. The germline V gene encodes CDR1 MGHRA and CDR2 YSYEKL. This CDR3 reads CASSQESLRGGSPLHF. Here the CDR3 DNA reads TGCGCCAGCAGCCAAGAATCTTTGAGGGGGGGTTCACCCCTCCACTTT.

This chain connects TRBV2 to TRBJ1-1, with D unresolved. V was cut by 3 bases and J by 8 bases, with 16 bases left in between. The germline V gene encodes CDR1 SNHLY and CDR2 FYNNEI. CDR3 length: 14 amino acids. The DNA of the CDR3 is TGTGCCAGCAGTGATTTCGGAGCGGGGAGGGAAGCTTTCTTT. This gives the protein CASSDFGAGREAFF.

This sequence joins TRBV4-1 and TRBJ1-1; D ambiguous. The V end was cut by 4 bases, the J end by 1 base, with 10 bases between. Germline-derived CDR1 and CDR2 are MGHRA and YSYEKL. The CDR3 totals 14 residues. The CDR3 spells CASSRVEENTEAFF. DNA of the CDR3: TGCGCCAGCAGCCGCGTAGAGGAGAACACTGAAGCTTTCTTT.

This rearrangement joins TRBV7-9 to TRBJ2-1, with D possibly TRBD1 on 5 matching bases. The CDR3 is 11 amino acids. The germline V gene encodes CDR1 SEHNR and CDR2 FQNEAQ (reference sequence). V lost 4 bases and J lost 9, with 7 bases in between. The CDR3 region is CASSSQGEQFF. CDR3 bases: TGTGCCAGCAGCTCCCAGGGTGAGCAGTTCTTC.

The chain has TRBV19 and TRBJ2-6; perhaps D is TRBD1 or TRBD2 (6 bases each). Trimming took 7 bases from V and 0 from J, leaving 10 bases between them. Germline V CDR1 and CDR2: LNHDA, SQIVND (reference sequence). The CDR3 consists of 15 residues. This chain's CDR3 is CASNRGPSGANVLTF. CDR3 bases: TGTGCCAGTAATCGGGGGCCCTCTGGGGCCAACGTCCTGACTTTC. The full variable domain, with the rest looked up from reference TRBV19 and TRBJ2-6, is DGGITQSPKYLFRKEGQNVTLSCEQNLNHDAMYWYRQDPGQGLRLIYYSQIVNDFQKGDIAEGYSVSREKKESFPLTVTSAQKNPTAFYLCASNRGPSGANVLTFGAGSRLTVL.

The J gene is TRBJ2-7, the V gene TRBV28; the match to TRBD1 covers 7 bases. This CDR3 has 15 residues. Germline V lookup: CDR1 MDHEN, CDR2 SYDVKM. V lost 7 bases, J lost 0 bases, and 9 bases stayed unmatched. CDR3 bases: TGTGCCAGCACCGCAGGGGGTGCCAGCTCCTACGAGCAGTACTTC. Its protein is CASTAGGASSYEQYF.

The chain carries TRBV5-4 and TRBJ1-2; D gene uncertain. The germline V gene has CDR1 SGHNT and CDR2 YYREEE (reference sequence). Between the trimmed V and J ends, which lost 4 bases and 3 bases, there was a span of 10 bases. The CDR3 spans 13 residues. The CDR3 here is CASSTDGYYGYTF. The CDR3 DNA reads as TGTGCCAGCAGCACGGACGGGTACTATGGCTACACCTTC. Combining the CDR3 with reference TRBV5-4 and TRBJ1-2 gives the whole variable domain ETGVTQSPTHLIKTRGQQVTLRCSSQSGHNTVSWYQQALGQGPQFIFQYYREEENGRGNFPPRFSGLQFPNYSSELNVNALELDDSALYLCASSTDGYYGYTFGSGTRLTVV.

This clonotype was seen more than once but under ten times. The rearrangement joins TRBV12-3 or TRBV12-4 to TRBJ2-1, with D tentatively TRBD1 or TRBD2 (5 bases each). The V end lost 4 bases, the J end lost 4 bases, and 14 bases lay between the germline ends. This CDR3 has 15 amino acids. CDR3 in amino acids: CASSSPGPSYNEQFF. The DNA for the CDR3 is TGTGCCAGCAGTTCCCCGGGACCGTCTTACAATGAGCAGTTCTTC.

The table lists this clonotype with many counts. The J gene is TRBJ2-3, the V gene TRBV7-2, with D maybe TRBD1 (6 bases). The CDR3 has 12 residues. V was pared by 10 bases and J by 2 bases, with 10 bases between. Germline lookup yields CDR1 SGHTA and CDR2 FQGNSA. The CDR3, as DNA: TGTGCCACCCGGGACAACACAGATACGCAGTATTTT. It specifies CATRDNTDTQYF.

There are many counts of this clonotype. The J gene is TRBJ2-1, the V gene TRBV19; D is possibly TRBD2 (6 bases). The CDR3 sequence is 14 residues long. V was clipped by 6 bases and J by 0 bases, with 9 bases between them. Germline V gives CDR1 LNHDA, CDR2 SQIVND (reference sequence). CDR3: CASRAGSSYNEQFF. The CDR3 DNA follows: TGTGCCAGTAGAGCGGGTAGCTCCTACAATGAGCAGTTCTTC.

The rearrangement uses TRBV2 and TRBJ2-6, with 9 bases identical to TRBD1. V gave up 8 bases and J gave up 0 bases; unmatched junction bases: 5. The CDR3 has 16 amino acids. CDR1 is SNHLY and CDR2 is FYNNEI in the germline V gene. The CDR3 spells CASGDRVFSGANVLTF. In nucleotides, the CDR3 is TGTGCCAGCGGGGACAGGGTCTTCTCTGGGGCCAACGTCCTGACTTTC.

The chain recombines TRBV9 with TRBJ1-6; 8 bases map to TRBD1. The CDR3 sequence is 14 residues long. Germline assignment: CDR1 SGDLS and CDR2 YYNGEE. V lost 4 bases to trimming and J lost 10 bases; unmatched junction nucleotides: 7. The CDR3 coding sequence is TGTGCCAGCAGCCGACAGGGGATGGGATCACCCCTCCACTTT. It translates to CASSRQGMGSPLHF.

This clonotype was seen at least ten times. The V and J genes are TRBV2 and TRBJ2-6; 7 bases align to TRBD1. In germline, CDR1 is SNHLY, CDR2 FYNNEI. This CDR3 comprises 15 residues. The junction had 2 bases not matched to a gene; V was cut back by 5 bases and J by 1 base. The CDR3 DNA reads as TGTGCCAGCAGTCACAGGGGATCTGGGGCCAACGTCCTGACTTTC. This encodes CASSHRGSGANVLTF.

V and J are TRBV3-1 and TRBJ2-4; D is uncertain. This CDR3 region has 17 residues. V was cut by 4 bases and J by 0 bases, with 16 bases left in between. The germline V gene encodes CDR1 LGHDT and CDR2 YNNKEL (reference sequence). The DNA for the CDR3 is TGTGCCAGCAGCCTACGGACGGGTCACATAGCCAAAAACATTCAGTACTTC. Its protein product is CASSLRTGHIAKNIQYF.

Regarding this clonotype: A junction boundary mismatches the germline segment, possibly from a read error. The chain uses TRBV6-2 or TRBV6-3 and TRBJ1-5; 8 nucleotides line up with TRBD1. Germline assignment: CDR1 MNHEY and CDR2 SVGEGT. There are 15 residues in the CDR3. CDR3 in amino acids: CASRGTGNSNQPQNF. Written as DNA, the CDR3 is TGTGCCAGCAGAGGGACAGGAAATAGCAATCAGCCCCAGAATTTT.

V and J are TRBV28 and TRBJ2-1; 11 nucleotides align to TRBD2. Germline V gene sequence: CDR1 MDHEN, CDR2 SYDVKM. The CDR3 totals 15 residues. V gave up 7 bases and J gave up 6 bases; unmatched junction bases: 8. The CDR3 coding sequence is TGTGCCAGCACCGTGGGACTAGCGGCAGCCAATGAGCAGTTCTTC. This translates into CASTVGLAAANEQFF.

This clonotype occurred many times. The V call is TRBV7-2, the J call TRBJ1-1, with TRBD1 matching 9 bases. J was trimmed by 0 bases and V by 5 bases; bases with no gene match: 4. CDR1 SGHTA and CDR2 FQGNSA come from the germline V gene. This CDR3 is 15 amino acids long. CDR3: CASSTRQGVNTEAFF. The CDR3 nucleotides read TGTGCCAGCAGCACAAGACAGGGGGTGAACACTGAAGCTTTCTTT.

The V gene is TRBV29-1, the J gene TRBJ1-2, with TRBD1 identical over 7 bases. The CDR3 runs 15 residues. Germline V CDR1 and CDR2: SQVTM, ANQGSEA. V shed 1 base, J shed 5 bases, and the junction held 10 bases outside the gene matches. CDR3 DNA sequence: TGCAGCGTTGAAGCTGGGGCAGGGGGGGGGTATGGCTACACCTTC. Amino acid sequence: CSVEAGAGGGYGYTF.

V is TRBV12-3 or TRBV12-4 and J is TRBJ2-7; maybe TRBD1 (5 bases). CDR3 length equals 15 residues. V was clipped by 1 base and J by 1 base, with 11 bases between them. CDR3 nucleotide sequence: TGTGCCAGCAGTTTAGGACAGATTTATTCCTACGAGCAGTACTTC. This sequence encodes CASSLGQIYSYEQYF.

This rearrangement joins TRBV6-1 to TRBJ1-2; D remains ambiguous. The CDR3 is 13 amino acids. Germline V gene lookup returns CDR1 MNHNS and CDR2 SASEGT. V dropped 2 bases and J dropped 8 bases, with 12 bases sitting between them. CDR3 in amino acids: CASSETEVVGYTF. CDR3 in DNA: TGTGCCAGCAGTGAAACGGAGGTTGTCGGCTACACCTTC.

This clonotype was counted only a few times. In DNA, the CDR3 is TGTGCCAGCAGCCAAGATTCACGGTACGAGCAGTACTTC. Protein: CASSQDSRYEQYF. The rearrangement uses TRBV14 and TRBJ2-7; no firm D call. The CDR3 totals 13 residues. From germline, CDR1 is SGHDN and CDR2 FVKESK. The V end lost 0 bases, the J end lost 4 bases, and 7 bases lay between the germline ends. Full variable domain (remainder filled in from reference TRBV14 and TRBJ2-7): EAGVTQFPSHSVIEKGQTVTLRCDPISGHDNLYWYRRVMGKEIKFLLHFVKESKQDESGMPNNRFLAERTGGTYSTLKVQPAELEDSGVYFCASSQDSRYEQYFGPGTRLTVT.

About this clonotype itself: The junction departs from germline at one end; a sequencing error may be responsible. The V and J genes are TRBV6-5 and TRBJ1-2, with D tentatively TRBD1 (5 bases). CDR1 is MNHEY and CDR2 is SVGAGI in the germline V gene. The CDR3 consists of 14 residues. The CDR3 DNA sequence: TGTGCCCGCAGACTTACAGGATCGGGCTATGGCTACACCTTC. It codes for CARRLTGSGYGYTF.

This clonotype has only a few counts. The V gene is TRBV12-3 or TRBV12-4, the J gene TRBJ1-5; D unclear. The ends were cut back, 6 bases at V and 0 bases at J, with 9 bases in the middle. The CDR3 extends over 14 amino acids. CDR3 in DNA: TGTGCCAGCAGGTGGCTCGGTAGCAATCAGCCCCAGCATTTT. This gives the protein CASRWLGSNQPQHF.

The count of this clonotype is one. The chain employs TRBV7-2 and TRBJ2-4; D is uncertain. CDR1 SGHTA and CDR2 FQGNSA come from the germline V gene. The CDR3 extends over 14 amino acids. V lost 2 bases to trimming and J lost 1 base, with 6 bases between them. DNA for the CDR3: TGTGCCAGCAGCTTATTGGGGGCCAAAAACATTCAGTACTTC. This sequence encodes CASSLLGAKNIQYF.

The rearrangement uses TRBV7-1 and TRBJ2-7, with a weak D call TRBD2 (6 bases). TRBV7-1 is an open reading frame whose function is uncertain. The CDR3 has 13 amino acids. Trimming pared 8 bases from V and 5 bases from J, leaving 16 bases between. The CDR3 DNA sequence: TGTGCCAGCGGAATGGAGGGGAGCCACGAGCAGTACTTC. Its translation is CASGMEGSHEQYF.

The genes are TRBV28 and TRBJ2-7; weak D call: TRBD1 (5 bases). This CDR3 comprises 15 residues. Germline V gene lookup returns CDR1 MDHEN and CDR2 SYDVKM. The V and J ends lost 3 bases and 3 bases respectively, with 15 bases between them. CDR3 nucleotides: TGTGCCAGCAGTTTCTTATTAGGACAAGGCTACGAGCAGTACTTC. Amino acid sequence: CASSFLLGQGYEQYF.

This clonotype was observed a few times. In DNA form, the CDR3 reads TGTGCCAGCCGCAAGACGGGAGACGCCTCTAATGAAAAACTGTTTTTT. It is translated as CASRKTGDASNEKLFF. The chain recombines TRBV28 with TRBJ1-4, with D uncertain. V lost 8 bases and J 3 bases, leaving 19 bases between the germline ends. In germline, CDR1 is MDHEN, CDR2 SYDVKM. CDR3 length: 16 residues.

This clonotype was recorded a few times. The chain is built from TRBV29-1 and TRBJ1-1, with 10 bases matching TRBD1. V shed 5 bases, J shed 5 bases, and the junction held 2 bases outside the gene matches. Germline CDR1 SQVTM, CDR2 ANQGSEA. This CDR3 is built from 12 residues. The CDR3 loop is CSVRTGGTEAFF. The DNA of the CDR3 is TGCAGCGTTCGGACAGGGGGGACTGAAGCTTTCTTT. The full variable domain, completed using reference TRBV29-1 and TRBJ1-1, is SAVISQKPSRDICQRGTSLTIQCQVDSQVTMMFWYRQQPGQSLTLIATANQGSEATYESGFVIDKFPISRPNLTFSTLTVSNMSPEDSSIYLCSVRTGGTEAFFGQGTRLTVV.

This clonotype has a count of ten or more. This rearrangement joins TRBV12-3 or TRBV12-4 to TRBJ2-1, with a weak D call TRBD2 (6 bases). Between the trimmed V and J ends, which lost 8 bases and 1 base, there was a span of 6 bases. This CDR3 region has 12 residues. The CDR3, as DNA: TGTGCCAGCGGGGGGTCCTACAATGAGCAGTTCTTC. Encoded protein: CASGGSYNEQFF.

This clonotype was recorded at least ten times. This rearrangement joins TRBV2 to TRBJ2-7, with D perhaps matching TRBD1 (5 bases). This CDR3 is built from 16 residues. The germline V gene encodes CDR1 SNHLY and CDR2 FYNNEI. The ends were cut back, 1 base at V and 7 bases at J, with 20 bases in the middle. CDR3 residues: CASSEGGGAKPTEQYF. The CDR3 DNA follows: TGTGCCAGCAGTGAAGGCGGTGGGGCCAAACCTACGGAGCAGTACTTC. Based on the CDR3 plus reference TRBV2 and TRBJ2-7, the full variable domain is EPEVTQTPSHQVTQMGQEVILRCVPISNHLYFYWYRQILGQKVEFLVSFYNNEISEKSEIFDDQFSVERPDGSNFTLKIRSTKLEDSAMYFCASSEGGGAKPTEQYFGPGTRLTVT.

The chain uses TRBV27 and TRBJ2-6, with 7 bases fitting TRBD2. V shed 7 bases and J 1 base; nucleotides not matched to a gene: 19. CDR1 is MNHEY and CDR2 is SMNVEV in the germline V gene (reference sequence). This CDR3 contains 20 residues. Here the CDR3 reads CASNPGAGEWVGSGANVLTF. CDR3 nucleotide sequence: TGTGCCAGCAACCCTGGGGCGGGAGAGTGGGTCGGGTCTGGGGCCAACGTCCTGACTTTC.